The 7 T cell receptor beta chains presented below share a single source sample, sequenced in a study of blood T cell repertoires in COVID-19. Sequencing used immunoSEQ multiplex PCR; TCRdb keeps in-frame clones, though not all of them. This table has some 150,000 clones, around 82% appearing once. The sample was peripheral blood. The receptors originated from a man aged 60 to 69 who had recovered from COVID-19.

This chain connects TRBV9 to TRBJ2-3; possible D gene TRBD1, 5 bases. Per the germline V gene, CDR1 is SGDLS and CDR2 is YYNGEE. The CDR3 spans 12 residues. V gave up 10 bases and J gave up 2 bases, with 11 bases separating them. The CDR3, as DNA: TGTGCCTCAGGACAAAACACAGATACGCAGTATTTT. Translation: CASGQNTDTQYF.

The V call is TRBV5-8, the J call TRBJ2-3, with D unresolved. Germline lookup yields CDR1 SGHTS and CDR2 YDEGEE. This CDR3 is built from 16 residues. V gave up 3 bases and J gave up 1 base, with 15 bases separating them. The CDR3 coding sequence is TGTGCCAGCAGCTCTGGAGTGGGTTTGGGCACAGATACGCAGTATTTT. It encodes CASSSGVGLGTDTQYF.

About this clone: A junction boundary mismatches the germline segment, possibly from a read error. The V and J genes are TRBV7-2 and TRBJ1-3, with D tentatively TRBD1 (5 bases). The CDR3 contains 15 residues. CDR1 SGHTA and CDR2 FQGNSA come from the germline V gene. CDR3 DNA sequence: TGTGCCAGCAGCTTAAAACAGGCGATCGGAAGCACCATATATTTT. Its protein product is CASSLKQAIGSTIYF.

The chain recombines TRBV7-3 with TRBJ2-7, with unresolved D. Trimming took off 5 bases at V and 0 bases at J, with 14 bases between the two ends. The germline V gene encodes CDR1 SGHTA and CDR2 FQGTGA. The CDR3 totals 15 residues. In DNA, the CDR3 is TGTGCCAGCAGCCTGGCTAACAGTGACTCCTACGAGCAGTACTTC. Encoded protein: CASSLANSDSYEQYF.

The rearrangement joins TRBV6-5 to TRBJ2-7; possible D gene TRBD1, 5 bases. The CDR3 consists of 15 residues. The germline CDR1 and CDR2 sequences are MNHEY and SVGAGI. The ends were cut back, 4 bases at V and 3 bases at J, with 16 bases in the middle. The CDR3 DNA reads TGTGCCAGCAGTTCCTCCACACAGGCCGACTACGAGCAGTACTTC. This translates into CASSSSTQADYEQYF.

This clone was counted a few times. The chain is built from TRBV7-2 and TRBJ1-5; perhaps TRBD1 as D (5 bases). CDR1 is SGHTA, CDR2 FQGNSA, per germline. The germline V and J ends were trimmed by 5 bases and 7 bases, with 18 bases remaining between them. The CDR3 is 15 residues long. The DNA of the CDR3 is TGTGCCAGCAGCCCGATGGGCGGGGGAAACCAGCCCCAGCATTTT. Protein sequence: CASSPMGGGNQPQHF.

The chain carries TRBV6-6 and TRBJ1-5; D is uncertain. CDR1 is MNHNY, CDR2 SVGAGI, per germline (reference sequence). The CDR3 covers 17 residues. V lost 6 bases, J lost 0 bases, and 18 bases lay in between. The DNA for the CDR3 is TGTGCCAGCAGACGATTCAGCGGGGAATATAGCAATCAGCCCCAGCATTTT. Its protein product is CASRRFSGEYSNQPQHF.